One sample yielded the 15 T cell receptor beta chains listed below, sequenced in a study of early T cells in non-severe SARS-CoV-2 infection. TCRdb analysed the 5' RACE reads with MiXCR anew, one entry per CDR3 protein. Counted here are over 60,000 distinct CDR3 sequences, about 11% occurring once; the ten biggest clones make up 2.5% to 3.5%. The source was whole blood, collected at baseline. The source is an adult who was a healthcare worker with PCR-confirmed SARS-CoV-2 infection or an uninfected control (not recorded which).

This clonotype was observed a handful of times. This rearrangement joins TRBV7-6 to TRBJ2-1; possible D gene TRBD2, 6 bases. V was cut by 0 bases and J by 10 bases, with 13 bases left in between. The CDR3 consists of 14 residues. Germline CDR1 SGHVS, CDR2 FNYEAQ. CDR3 protein: CASSLARGSNEQFF. CDR3 nucleotides: TGTGCCAGCAGCTTAGCGCGGGGTAGTAACGAGCAGTTCTTC.

This clonotype was counted at least ten times. V gene TRBV28 combines with J gene TRBJ1-6; D is perhaps TRBD1 (5 bases). Trimming pared 3 bases from V and 6 bases from J, leaving 9 bases between. CDR1 is MDHEN, CDR2 SYDVKM, per germline. This CDR3 contains 14 residues. The CDR3 protein is CASSFGGFNSPLHF. Here the CDR3 DNA reads TGTGCCAGCAGTTTCGGGGGATTTAATTCACCCCTCCACTTT.

This clonotype was counted a few times. The gene calls are TRBV7-9 and TRBJ2-7; TRBD1 aligns across 10 bases. V lost 3 bases and J lost 4; bases outside the gene matches: 6. The germline gives CDR1 SEHNR, CDR2 FQNEAQ (reference sequence). The CDR3 runs 15 residues. The CDR3 DNA sequence: TGTGCCAGCAGCTTTAGAGGGGACAGGGGATACGAGCAGTACTTC. Encoded protein: CASSFRGDRGYEQYF.

This clonotype was seen ten or more times. The chain uses TRBV12-3 or TRBV12-4 and TRBJ1-1, with 7 bases lining up with TRBD1. The CDR3 has 13 residues. V lost 6 bases, J lost 1 base, and 2 bases stayed unmatched. This CDR3 is CASSGTANTEAFF. CDR3 DNA sequence: TGTGCCAGCAGCGGGACAGCGAACACTGAAGCTTTCTTT.

The chain links TRBV12-3 or TRBV12-4 to TRBJ2-5; 8 bases align to TRBD2. V trimming: 3 bases; J trimming: 5 bases; junction bases outside the gene matches: 8. The CDR3 totals 15 residues. CDR3 in amino acids: CASSFSPAGAETQYF. DNA for the CDR3: TGTGCCAGCAGTTTTTCCCCAGCGGGGGCGGAGACCCAGTACTTC.

This clonotype was observed a handful of times. This chain uses TRBV7-9 with TRBJ2-7; TRBD2 matches at 13 bases. Germline loops: CDR1 SEHNR, CDR2 FQNEAQ (reference sequence). The length of the CDR3 is 17 residues. V dropped 5 bases and J dropped 7; count of bases not matched to a gene: 14. CDR3 sequence: CASSPLTSGGALGEQYF. In DNA, the CDR3 is TGTGCCAGCAGCCCGCTCACTAGCGGGGGGGCCCTGGGGGAGCAGTACTTC.

The sample holds a few counts of this clonotype. The rearrangement links TRBV19 to TRBJ2-5; D possibly matches TRBD1 or TRBD2 (5 bases each). The ends were cut back, 3 bases at V and 5 bases at J, with 10 bases in the middle. CDR3 size: 13 residues. Germline assignment: CDR1 LNHDA and CDR2 SQIVND (reference sequence). The CDR3 DNA reads as TGTGCCAGTAGTATGGGACGTCTCGAGACCCAGTACTTC. It codes for CASSMGRLETQYF.

The chain combines TRBV6-2 or TRBV6-3 with TRBJ1-5; possible D gene TRBD1, 5 bases. The CDR3 is 13 amino acids. Germline V lookup: CDR1 MNHEY, CDR2 SVGEGT. V was shortened by 5 bases and J by 7 bases, with 12 bases between the two germline ends. CDR3 region: CASSGSGTQPQHF. For the CDR3, the DNA is TGTGCCAGCAGTGGATCAGGGACCCAGCCCCAGCATTTT.

In its sample, this clonotype was seen a few times. The chain employs TRBV4-3 and TRBJ1-6; 7 nucleotides match TRBD1. Germline V gives CDR1 LGHNA, CDR2 YSLEER. The V gene end was trimmed by 0 bases and the J gene end by 4 bases; junction bases not matched to a gene: 3. This CDR3 spans 16 amino acids. This chain's CDR3 is CASSQDPGQYNSPLHF. The CDR3 DNA sequence: TGCGCCAGCAGCCAAGATCCGGGACAGTATAATTCACCCCTCCACTTT.

This clonotype was observed a few times. The chain combines TRBV11-2 with TRBJ2-7; 7 bases map to TRBD1. CDR1 and CDR2 (germline): SGHAT, FQNNGV. The CDR3 sequence is 15 residues long. V lost 3 bases to trimming and J lost 3 bases; unmatched junction nucleotides: 8. The CDR3, as DNA: TGTGCCAGCAGCTTCCGCCGAGACAGGGTCTACGAGCAGTACTTC. Protein product: CASSFRRDRVYEQYF.

This clonotype was counted only a few times. The chain links TRBV6-4 to TRBJ2-3, with 11 nucleotides matching TRBD2. Germline-derived CDR1 and CDR2 are MRHNA and SNTAGT. This CDR3 region has 15 residues. V was pared by 6 bases and J by 0 bases, with 2 bases of the junction left unmatched. The CDR3 coding sequence is TGTGCCAGCAGCCGGACTAGCGGGAGCACAGATACGCAGTATTTT. Residues: CASSRTSGSTDTQYF.

This clonotype was seen ten or more times. The chain is built from TRBV7-9 and TRBJ2-3; D not resolved. The CDR3 contains 14 residues. V was shortened by 3 bases and J by 2 bases, with 9 bases between the two germline ends. CDR1 SEHNR and CDR2 FQNEAQ come from the germline V gene (reference sequence). This chain's CDR3 is CASSLQDITDTQYF. In nucleotides, the CDR3 is TGTGCCAGCAGCTTGCAGGATATCACAGATACGCAGTATTTT.

The sample holds a few counts of this clonotype. This chain joins TRBV5-1 and TRBJ1-1, with D perhaps TRBD1 (6 bases). Germline V gene data show CDR1 as SGHRS and CDR2 as YFSETQ. V was clipped by 5 bases and J by 1 base, with 9 bases between them. This CDR3 has 13 residues. The CDR3 is CASRTGPNTEAFF. CDR3 DNA sequence: TGCGCCAGCAGGACAGGACCGAACACTGAAGCTTTCTTT.

This clonotype has more than one count but fewer than ten. This sequence joins TRBV12-3 or TRBV12-4 and TRBJ2-1, with TRBD1 identical over 7 bases. This CDR3 spans 11 amino acids. V lost 3 bases, J lost 13 bases, and 3 bases stayed unmatched. The CDR3 region has the DNA TGTGCCAGCAGTTTCGGGACAGCTCAGTTCTTC. As protein: CASSFGTAQFF.

This clonotype has only a few counts. The V and J genes are TRBV4-3 and TRBJ1-1, with a weak D call TRBD1 (5 bases). The CDR3 consists of 15 residues. The V gene lost 4 bases and the J gene lost 4 bases, with 16 bases spanning the gap. Germline V gene sequence: CDR1 LGHNA, CDR2 YSLEER. The CDR3 loop is CASSPWAHGGTEAFF. The CDR3 nucleotides are TGCGCCAGCAGCCCGTGGGCACACGGGGGCACTGAAGCTTTCTTT.